A single sample gave rise to the 13 T cell receptor beta chains below, sequenced in a study of CD8+CD57+ T cells in acquired aplastic anemia. For CDR3 and TCR beta VDJ profiling, genomic DNA was the template used. A single record per CDR3 protein comes from TCRdb applying MiXCR to the reads. The sample has about 160,000 distinct CDR3 sequences, roughly 50% seen once; the top ten hold roughly 30%. CD8+CD57+ cell expansion, shown by flow cytometry, had occurred in the patients selected for sequencing. Sequencing was done on a sample of sorted CD4+, CD8+, or CD8+CD57+ T cells (not recorded which) from PBMCs. The source of these receptors is a human donor with aplastic anemia.

At least ten counts were recorded for this clonotype. The V gene is TRBV19, the J gene TRBJ1-1; D is undetermined. The V gene lost 6 bases and the J gene lost 0 bases, with 8 bases spanning the gap. In germline, CDR1 is LNHDA, CDR2 SQIVND (reference sequence). There are 13 residues in the CDR3. CDR3 sequence reads: CASRQQMNTEAFF. As DNA, the CDR3 is TGTGCCAGTAGACAGCAAATGAACACTGAAGCTTTCTTT.

This clonotype was recorded many times. This chain connects TRBV5-1 to TRBJ1-1; no firm D call. CDR3 size: 12 residues. Germline V gene sequence: CDR1 SGHRS, CDR2 YFSETQ. V dropped 1 base and J dropped 4 bases, with 5 bases sitting between them. The CDR3 sequence: CASSLSTTEAFF. CDR3 DNA sequence: TGCGCCAGCAGCTTGTCGACCACTGAAGCTTTCTTT.

V is TRBV10-3 and J is TRBJ2-7; D is unresolved. Trimming removed 0 bases at V and 7 bases at J, with 10 bases between. The CDR3 is made up of 13 amino acids. Germline V CDR1 and CDR2: ENHRY, SYGVKD. The CDR3 nucleotides are TGTGCCATCAGTGAGTCGACCCACGGGGAGCAGTACTTC. Its protein is CAISESTHGEQYF.

This clonotype was observed at least ten times. V gene TRBV24-1 combines with J gene TRBJ1-2, with a tentative D call TRBD1 (6 bases). The CDR3 has 14 residues. V was clipped by 1 base and J by 8 bases, with 13 bases between them. Germline lookup yields CDR1 KGHDR and CDR2 SFDVKD. CDR3 coding DNA: TGTGCCACCAGTGATTTTACTTCAGGGGAAGGCTACACCTTC. Its translation is CATSDFTSGEGYTF.

V is TRBV10-3 and J is TRBJ2-7, with D maybe TRBD2 (6 bases). The germline V and J ends were trimmed by 6 bases and 2 bases, with 14 bases remaining between them. The CDR3 totals 14 residues. The germline CDR1 and CDR2 sequences are ENHRY and SYGVKD. CDR3 bases: TGTGCCATCAGATATCGGGGAGGTACCTACGAGCAGTACTTC. This encodes CAIRYRGGTYEQYF.

This clonotype was picked up a small number of times. V usage is TRBV4-1 and J usage is TRBJ1-4, with D possibly matching TRBD1 (5 bases). Germline-derived CDR1 and CDR2 are MGHRA and YSYEKL. V lost 7 bases and J lost 6, with 15 bases in between. CDR3 length equals 14 residues. CDR3 residues: CASKDGTGDEKLFF. CDR3 in DNA: TGCGCCAGCAAGGATGGGACGGGGGATGAAAAACTGTTTTTT.

V and J are TRBV20-1 and TRBJ2-3; 13 bases line up with TRBD2. This CDR3 is 13 amino acids long. Germline assignment: CDR1 DFQATT and CDR2 SNEGSKA (reference sequence). This CDR3 is CSVGTSGVDTQYF. The DNA for the CDR3 is TGCAGCGTCGGGACTAGCGGGGTAGATACGCAGTATTTT.

The table lists this clonotype with a count of one. A much larger clone sits a single nucleotide away, making a read error possible. This rearrangement joins TRBV4-1 to TRBJ1-1, with 8 bases matching TRBD1. Germline V gene lookup returns CDR1 MGHRA and CDR2 YSYEKL. With 8 bases clipped from V and 1 base from J, the junction kept 9 bases outside the gene matches. The CDR3 runs 15 residues. The CDR3 is CASGHQTGENTEAFF. DNA for the CDR3: TGCGCCAGCGGACACCAGACAGGGGAGAACACTGAAGCTTTCTTT.

A note on this clonotype: In this CDR3 the conserved last residue, phenylalanine or tryptophan, is missing, so a read error is likely. The V and J genes are TRBV4-3 and TRBJ2-2; the D gene could be TRBD1 or TRBD2 (5 bases each). Germline CDR1 LGHNA, CDR2 YSLEER. Deletions cut 4 bases from V and 3 bases from J, with 15 bases between. The CDR3 has 16 amino acids. This CDR3 is CASSPSPGTDTGELFL. CDR3 in DNA: TGCGCCAGCAGCCCATCTCCGGGGACCGACACCGGGGAGCTGTTTCTT.

The chain uses TRBV24-1 and TRBJ2-3; no clear D. Germline V CDR1 and CDR2: KGHDR, SFDVKD. The V and J ends lost 3 bases and 6 bases respectively, with 6 bases between them. The CDR3 is 12 residues long. The CDR3: CATSDAWDTQYF. CDR3 nucleotides: TGTGCCACCAGTGATGCTTGGGATACGCAGTATTTT.

The genes are TRBV20-1 and TRBJ2-5, with D uncertain. This CDR3 region has 13 residues. Per germline, CDR1 DFQATT and CDR2 SNEGSKA (reference sequence). Between the trimmed V and J ends, which lost 6 bases and 2 bases, there was a span of 13 bases. CDR3: CSAVLNSQETQYF. The CDR3 DNA reads TGCAGTGCGGTCCTGAACAGTCAAGAGACCCAGTACTTC.

This clonotype occurred a few times. This may arise from a read error, as a much more abundant clone is one base away. The conserved phenylalanine or tryptophan is not found at the CDR3 terminus, so this likely reflects a read error. Because the CDR3's place on the DNA is in doubt, the DNA is left out and the CDR3 is given as listed by TCRdb. This chain uses TRBV2 with TRBJ1-2; the D call TRBD1 from the table was never checked on the DNA. The CDR3 spans 12 residues, counting both ends. CDR1 is SNHLY, CDR2 FYNNEI, per germline. The CDR3 here is CASRGDSRVDTL.

The chain employs TRBV11-1 and TRBJ2-4; no clear D gene. This CDR3 has 18 residues. Trimming left V 5 bases short and J 0 bases short, with 20 bases between. The germline V gene encodes CDR1 SGHAT and CDR2 FQDESV (reference sequence). CDR3: CASSPPGSSPLAKNIQYF. The CDR3 DNA is TGTGCCAGCAGCCCTCCGGGCTCTTCGCCTCTAGCCAAAAACATTCAGTACTTC.